These 21 T cell receptor beta chains came from one sample sequenced in a study of blood T cells in healthy people across ages. The use of a sample-barcoded 5' primer and a J-beta primer mix characterized a second PCR of roughly 6 to 11 cycles. TCRdb called the 5' RACE reads again in MiXCR, with one record for every CDR3 protein. The profile shows approximately 810,000 distinct CDR3 sequences, about 36% of them singletons. What was sequenced was blood. The receptors were gathered from a man between 18 and 35 years old in good health.

V usage is TRBV9 and J usage is TRBJ2-3, with 8 nucleotides matching TRBD2. There are 16 residues in the CDR3. Germline V CDR1 and CDR2: SGDLS, YYNGEE. With V trimmed by 4 bases and J by 5 bases, 12 bases remained unmatched. As DNA, the CDR3 is TGTGCCAGCAGCCCTCGGGGGGGCCGAGGGGAAGATACGCAGTATTTT. Translation: CASSPRGGRGEDTQYF.

This clonotype was seen a few times. The V gene is TRBV5-1, the J gene TRBJ1-5; perhaps TRBD1 as D (6 bases). The CDR3 length is 14 residues. V lost 0 bases to trimming and J lost 8 bases, with 12 bases between them. Per the germline V gene, CDR1 is SGHRS and CDR2 is YFSETQ. CDR3 sequence (DNA): TGCGCCAGCAGCTTGGAGGGCCCAGGGGAGCCCCAGCATTTT. The encoded protein is CASSLEGPGEPQHF. Supplemented by reference TRBV5-1 and TRBJ1-5, the full variable domain reads KAGVTQTPRYLIKTRGQQVTLSCSPISGHRSVSWYQQTPGQGLQFLFEYFSETQRNKGNFPGRFSGRQFSNSRSEMNVSTLELGDSALYLCASSLEGPGEPQHFGDGTRLSIL.

The chain employs TRBV4-3 and TRBJ1-1; D remains ambiguous. CDR1 is LGHNA and CDR2 is YSLEER in the germline V gene. The CDR3 sequence is 13 residues long. Trimming shortened V by 0 bases and J by 11 bases, and 13 bases separated the two germline ends. This chain's CDR3 is CASSQDRQTEAFF. The CDR3 DNA reads TGCGCCAGCAGCCAAGATCGGCAGACGGAGGCTTTCTTT.

The chain links TRBV6-2 or TRBV6-3 to TRBJ1-2; D uncertain. The germline V gene encodes CDR1 MNHEY and CDR2 SVGEGT. The CDR3 loop spans 13 amino acids. Trimming shortened V by 0 bases and J by 3 bases, and 5 bases separated the two germline ends. CDR3 sequence (DNA): TGTGCCAGCAGTTACTCGATCTACTATGGCTACACCTTC. Translated: CASSYSIYYGYTF.

The chain carries TRBV5-1 and TRBJ2-3; a possible D gene is TRBD1 (7 bases). Between the trimmed V and J ends, which lost 1 base and 5 bases, there was a span of 20 bases. Germline loops: CDR1 SGHRS, CDR2 YFSETQ. The CDR3 has 17 residues. DNA for the CDR3: TGCGCCAGCAGCTTGTCACGGCCTGGAGGGGGCCAAGATACGCAGTATTTT. It is translated as CASSLSRPGGGQDTQYF.

The chain is built from TRBV12-3 or TRBV12-4 and TRBJ1-5, with D uncertain. The CDR3 length is 13 residues. Trimming took off 6 bases at V and 3 bases at J, with 9 bases between the two ends. The CDR3 DNA sequence: TGTGCCAGCAGCACCGGGCACAATCAGCCCCAGCATTTT. It encodes CASSTGHNQPQHF.

This clonotype was counted ten times or more. The V call is TRBV20-1, the J call TRBJ2-1; 7 bases are a match to TRBD2. The CDR3 covers 15 residues. Germline V gene sequence: CDR1 DFQATT, CDR2 SNEGSKA (reference sequence). The trim removed 1 base at V and 3 bases at J, leaving 6 bases unmatched. CDR3 nucleotide sequence: TGCAGTGCTAGAGGAGGCCGGGGGGACTACAATGAGCAGTTCTTC. It is translated as CSARGGRGDYNEQFF.

This clonotype was seen once. The chain has TRBV5-6 and TRBJ1-5; possible D gene TRBD1, 6 bases. Trimming pared 3 bases from V and 2 bases from J, leaving 12 bases between. The CDR3 is made up of 15 amino acids. CDR1 is SGHDT and CDR2 is YYEEEE in the germline V gene. The chain's CDR3 is CASSYQGRGNQPQHF. As DNA, the CDR3 is TGTGCCAGCAGCTACCAGGGGAGAGGCAATCAGCCCCAGCATTTT. Full variable domain (remainder filled in from reference TRBV5-6 and TRBJ1-5): DAGVTQSPTHLIKTRGQQVTLRCSPKSGHDTVSWYQQALGQGPQFIFQYYEEEERQRGNFPDRFSGHQFPNYSSELNVNALLLGDSALYLCASSYQGRGNQPQHFGDGTRLSIL.

This rearrangement joins TRBV12-3 or TRBV12-4 to TRBJ2-1; no reliable D call. This CDR3 has 13 amino acids. V lost 2 bases, J lost 8 bases, and 10 bases lay in between. The chain's CDR3 is CASSLRPVDEQFF. The CDR3 coding sequence is TGTGCCAGCAGTTTAAGGCCGGTCGATGAGCAGTTCTTC.

The V call is TRBV5-4, the J call TRBJ2-2, with D perhaps being TRBD1 or TRBD2 (5 bases each). Between the trimmed V and J ends, which lost 4 bases and 7 bases, there was a span of 20 bases. Germline V gene data show CDR1 as SGHNT and CDR2 as YYREEE (reference sequence). The CDR3 has 16 residues. This CDR3 is CASSLPGTSGNGELFF. DNA of the CDR3: TGTGCCAGCAGCCTTCCCGGGACCAGCGGTAACGGGGAGCTGTTTTTT. Full variable domain (rest looked up from reference TRBV5-4 and TRBJ2-2): ETGVTQSPTHLIKTRGQQVTLRCSSQSGHNTVSWYQQALGQGPQFIFQYYREEENGRGNFPPRFSGLQFPNYSSELNVNALELDDSALYLCASSLPGTSGNGELFFGEGSRLTVL.

This chain connects TRBV5-6 to TRBJ2-3, with TRBD1 matching 8 bases. The CDR3 is 16 residues long. From germline, CDR1 is SGHDT and CDR2 YYEEEE. After removal of 4 bases from V and 0 bases from J, the junction contained 7 bases not matched to a gene. For the CDR3, the DNA is TGTGCCAGCAGCACCGGGACAGGCCCTAGCACAGATACGCAGTATTTT. As protein: CASSTGTGPSTDTQYF.

This clonotype came up many times. The rearrangement joins TRBV6-5 to TRBJ2-7; D is undetermined. The CDR3 loop spans 16 amino acids. V was clipped by 0 bases and J by 3 bases, with 15 bases between them. Germline CDR1 and CDR2: MNHEY and SVGAGI. The CDR3 spells CASSYSASGPGYEQYF. CDR3 bases: TGTGCCAGCAGTTACTCCGCCTCGGGTCCAGGCTACGAGCAGTACTTC.

This chain links TRBV6-2 or TRBV6-3 with TRBJ1-5, with no clear D. Germline CDR1 is MNHEY and CDR2 is SVGEGT. CDR3 length: 15 residues. Trimming cost V 7 bases and J 1 base, with 14 bases left between them. CDR3 in amino acids: CASTADNQSNQPQHF. The DNA for the CDR3 is TGTGCCAGCACCGCTGACAATCAAAGCAATCAGCCCCAGCATTTT.

In this sample, this clonotype turned up a few times. The chain recombines TRBV12-3 or TRBV12-4 with TRBJ1-4, with TRBD1 as a possible D gene (5 bases). V lost 3 bases, J lost 7 bases, and 15 bases lay in between. The CDR3 contains 15 residues. CDR3 nucleotide sequence: TGTGCCAGCAGTTTGAGCCCCCTGGGGGGTGAAAAACTGTTTTTT. Translation gives CASSLSPLGGEKLFF.

In its sample, this clonotype was seen a few times. V gene TRBV12-3 or TRBV12-4 combines with J gene TRBJ1-6; D is unclear. V lost 3 bases to trimming and J lost 3 bases, with 15 bases between them. There are 17 residues in the CDR3. The CDR3 region is CASSLNSPNRYNSPLHF. The CDR3 DNA follows: TGTGCCAGCAGTTTGAACAGTCCCAACCGCTATAATTCACCCCTCCACTTT.

The CDR3 sequence: CASSLGGVETNEKLFF. The CDR3 DNA sequence: TGTGCCAGCAGCTTAGGAGGGGTCGAAACTAATGAAAAACTGTTTTTT. The V and J genes are TRBV7-2 and TRBJ1-4, with TRBD1 as a possible D gene (5 bases). The germline CDR1 and CDR2 sequences are SGHTA and FQGNSA. Between the trimmed V and J ends, which lost 1 base and 1 base, there was a span of 10 bases. The CDR3 extends over 16 amino acids.

The chain employs TRBV20-1 and TRBJ2-2; D is perhaps TRBD1 (5 bases). CDR3 length: 15 amino acids. The V end was cut by 3 bases, the J end by 1 base, with 12 bases between. Germline loops: CDR1 DFQATT, CDR2 SNEGSKA (reference sequence). Here the CDR3 DNA reads TGCAGTGCTAGGGACATAGACAGGAACACCGGGGAGCTGTTTTTT. Protein product: CSARDIDRNTGELFF.

With regard to this clonotype: This clone may be a read error of a much larger clone one base away. CDR3 in DNA: TGCGCCAGCAGCCAAGAGGGGGAATCCGGGGCCTATGGCTACACCTTC. This encodes CASSQEGESGAYGYTF. The V gene is TRBV4-3, the J gene TRBJ1-2; D possibly corresponds to TRBD1 (5 bases). The V end was cut by 0 bases, the J end by 4 bases, with 15 bases between. This CDR3 region has 16 residues. Germline values: CDR1 LGHNA, CDR2 YSLEER.

This clonotype was counted once. A single base separates this from a much larger clone, so it may be a read error. This sequence joins TRBV5-1 and TRBJ2-7; D not resolved. Germline CDR1 is SGHRS and CDR2 is YFSETQ. The CDR3 runs 12 residues. This CDR3 is CASSFPSDEQCF. The CDR3 DNA follows: TGCGCCAGCAGCTTCCCCAGTGATGAGCAGTGCTTC.

This clonotype was detected only a few times. The chain recombines TRBV6-5 with TRBJ1-6; possible D gene TRBD1, 6 bases. The CDR3 spans 16 residues. V was cut by 0 bases and J by 9 bases, with 15 bases left in between. Germline loops: CDR1 MNHEY, CDR2 SVGAGI. CDR3 DNA: TGTGCCAGCAGTTACTCGTCAGGGGTATATGGTTCACCCCTCCACTTT. This encodes CASSYSSGVYGSPLHF.

The chain couples TRBV5-5 to TRBJ2-3, with 9 bases lining up with TRBD2. V dropped 7 bases and J dropped 4; count of bases not matched to a gene: 10. Germline values: CDR1 SGHKS, CDR2 YYEKEE (reference sequence). The CDR3 has 15 amino acids. The CDR3 loop reads CASRILAGNADTQYF. The DNA for the CDR3 is TGTGCCAGCCGAATCCTAGCGGGGAACGCAGATACGCAGTATTTT.